The table lists the clone carrying this T cell receptor (beta chain) with many counts. The sample is drawn from a study of T cells after yellow fever vaccination. Generation of TCR cDNA used 5'RACE template switching (which added a universal primer site and UMIs). MiXCR, run by TCRdb on the 5' RACE reads, gives a single entry per CDR3 protein. The sample consists of 100,000 to 150,000 distinct CDR3 sequences, around 7.4% of them appearing once. Germline lookup yields CDR1 LNHDA and CDR2 SQIVND (reference sequence). The CDR3 is 15 amino acids. V was pared by 4 bases and J by 1 base, with 13 bases between.

The clonotype comes from a young man who received the YFV17D yellow fever vaccine. The sample in question was CD4+ T cells sorted from PBMCs, obtained less than 11 days after the first yellow fever vaccination. The chain combines TRBV19 with TRBJ2-5; D perhaps matches TRBD2 (5 bases). CDR3 sequence reads: CASSKGSDSQETQYF. CDR3 coding DNA: TGTGCCAGTAGTAAGGGATCGGACTCCCAAGAGACCCAGTACTTC.